Detailed here is one TCR beta chain. Its antigen is currently unknown. The data originate from a study of T cell repertoires in cytomegalovirus infection. On the study more broadly: Both CMV infection and a matching HLA type were indicated by public TCR beta signatures.

The CDR3 sequence is 20 residues long. V gave up 2 bases and J gave up 0 bases; unmatched junction bases: 17. Germline V gives CDR1 MNHNY, CDR2 SVGAGI (reference sequence). Study-wide results and caveats: Summed frequency of shared TCR beta families picked out CMV carriers who also had the relevant HLA.

TCRdb re-called the reads with MiXCR, one entry per CDR3 protein. The sample includes under 200,000 distinct CDR3 sequences, about a fifth seen only once; the top ten take roughly 27%. This rearrangement joins TRBV6-6 to TRBJ2-3, with 7 bases lining up with TRBD2. The specimen was CD8+ T cells from cultured PBMCs, collected from culture after CMV antigen stimulation. The sequence derives from a human donor in good health (CMV status not recorded). Some clones in this sample may be carry-over from other donors' samples. As DNA, the CDR3 is TGTGCCAGCAGTTACGAAGTTACCTCGAGACTAGCAGATAGCACAGATACGCAGTATTTT. Translating gives CASSYEVTSRLADSTDTQYF.